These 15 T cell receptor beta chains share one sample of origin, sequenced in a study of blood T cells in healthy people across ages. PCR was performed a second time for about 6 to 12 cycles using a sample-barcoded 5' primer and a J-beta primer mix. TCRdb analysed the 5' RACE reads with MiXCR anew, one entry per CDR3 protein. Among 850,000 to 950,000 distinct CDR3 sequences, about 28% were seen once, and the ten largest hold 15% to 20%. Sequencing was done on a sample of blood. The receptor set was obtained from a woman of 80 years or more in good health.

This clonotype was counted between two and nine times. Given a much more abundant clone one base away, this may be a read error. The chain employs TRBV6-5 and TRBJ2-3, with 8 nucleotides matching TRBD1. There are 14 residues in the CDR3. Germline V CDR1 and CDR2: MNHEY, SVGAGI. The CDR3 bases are TGTGCCAGCAGTTACAGGACAGGGACAGGTACGCAGTATTTT. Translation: CASSYRTGTGTQYF.

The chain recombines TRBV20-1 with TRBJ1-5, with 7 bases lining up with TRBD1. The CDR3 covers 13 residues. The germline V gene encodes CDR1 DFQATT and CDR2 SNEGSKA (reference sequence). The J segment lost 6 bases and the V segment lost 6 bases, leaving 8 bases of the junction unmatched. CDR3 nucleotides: TGCAGTGCAACGACAGGGTCCGGTCAGCCCCAGCATTTT. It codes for CSATTGSGQPQHF.

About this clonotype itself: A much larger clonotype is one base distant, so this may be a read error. CDR3 DNA sequence: TGTACCAGCGGATTTTGGTACAGCTCCTACGAGCAGTACTTC. Translated: CTSGFWYSSYEQYF. The rearrangement joins TRBV21-1 to TRBJ2-7. TRBV21-1 is given as a pseudogene. The CDR3 is 14 amino acids.

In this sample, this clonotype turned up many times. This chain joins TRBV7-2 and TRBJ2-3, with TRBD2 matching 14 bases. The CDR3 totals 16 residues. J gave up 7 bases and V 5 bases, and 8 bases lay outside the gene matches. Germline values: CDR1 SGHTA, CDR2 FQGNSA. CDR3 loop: CASSARGLAGGNTQYF. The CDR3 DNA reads TGTGCCAGCAGCGCACGCGGACTAGCGGGGGGAAATACGCAGTATTTT.

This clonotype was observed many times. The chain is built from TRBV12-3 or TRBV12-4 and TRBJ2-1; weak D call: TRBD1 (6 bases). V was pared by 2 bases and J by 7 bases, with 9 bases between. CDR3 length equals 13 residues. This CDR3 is CASSLRGSNEQFF. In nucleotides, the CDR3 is TGTGCCAGCAGTTTAAGGGGGAGTAATGAGCAGTTCTTC.

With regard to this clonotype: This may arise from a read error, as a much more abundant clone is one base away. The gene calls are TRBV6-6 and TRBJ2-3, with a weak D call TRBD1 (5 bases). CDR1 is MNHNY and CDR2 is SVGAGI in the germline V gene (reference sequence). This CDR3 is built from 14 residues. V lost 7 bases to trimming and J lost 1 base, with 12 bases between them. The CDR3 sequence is CASIQGRGTDTQYF. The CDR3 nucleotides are TGTGCCAGCATTCAGGGAAGGGGCACAGATACGCAGTATTTT.

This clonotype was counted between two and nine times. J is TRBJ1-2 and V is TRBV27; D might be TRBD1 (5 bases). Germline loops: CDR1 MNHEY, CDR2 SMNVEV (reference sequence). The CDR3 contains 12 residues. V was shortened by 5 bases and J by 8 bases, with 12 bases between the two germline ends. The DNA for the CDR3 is TGTGCCAGCAGTGCCCAGTGGGGCGGCTACACCTTC. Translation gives CASSAQWGGYTF.

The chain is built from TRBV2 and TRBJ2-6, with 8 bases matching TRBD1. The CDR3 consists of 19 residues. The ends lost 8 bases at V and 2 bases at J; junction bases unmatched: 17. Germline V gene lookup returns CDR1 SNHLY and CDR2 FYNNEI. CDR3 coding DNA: TGTGCCAGCCGCTTACGAGCCGGGACAGGCTCCCCTGGGGCCAACGTCCTGACTTTC. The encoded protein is CASRLRAGTGSPGANVLTF.

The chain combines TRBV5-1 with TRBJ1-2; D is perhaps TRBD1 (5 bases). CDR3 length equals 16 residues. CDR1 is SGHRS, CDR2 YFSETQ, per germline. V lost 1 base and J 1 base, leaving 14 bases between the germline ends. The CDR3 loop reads CASSLKTQGGNYGYTF. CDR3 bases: TGCGCCAGCAGCTTGAAAACTCAGGGAGGTAACTATGGCTACACCTTC.

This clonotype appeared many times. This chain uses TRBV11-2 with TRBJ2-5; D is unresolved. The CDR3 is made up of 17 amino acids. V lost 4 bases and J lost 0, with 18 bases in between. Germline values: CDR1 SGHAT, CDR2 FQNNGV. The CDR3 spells CASSSNSILWYQETQYF. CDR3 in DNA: TGTGCCAGCAGCTCAAATAGCATTCTATGGTACCAAGAGACCCAGTACTTC.

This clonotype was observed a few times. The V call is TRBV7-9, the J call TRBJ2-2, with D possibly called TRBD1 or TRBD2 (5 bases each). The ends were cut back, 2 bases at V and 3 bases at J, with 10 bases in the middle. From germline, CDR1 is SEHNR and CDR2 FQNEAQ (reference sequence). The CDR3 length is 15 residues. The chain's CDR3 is CASSLPEGYTGELFF. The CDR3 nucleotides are TGTGCCAGCAGCTTACCCGAGGGGTACACCGGGGAGCTGTTTTTT.

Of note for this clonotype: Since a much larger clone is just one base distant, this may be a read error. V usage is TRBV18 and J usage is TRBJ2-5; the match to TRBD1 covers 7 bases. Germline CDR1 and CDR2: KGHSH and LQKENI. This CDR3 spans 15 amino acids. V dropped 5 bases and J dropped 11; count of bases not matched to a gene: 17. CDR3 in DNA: TGTGCCAGCTCAATGGAGGACAGGTGGGGCAATGAGCAGTACTTC. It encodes CASSMEDRWGNEQYF.

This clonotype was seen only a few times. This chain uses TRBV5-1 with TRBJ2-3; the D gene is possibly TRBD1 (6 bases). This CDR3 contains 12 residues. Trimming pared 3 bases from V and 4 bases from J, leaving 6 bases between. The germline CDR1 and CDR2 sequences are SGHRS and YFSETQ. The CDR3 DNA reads TGCGCCAGCAGCTACAGGGCAGATACGCAGTATTTT. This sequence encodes CASSYRADTQYF.

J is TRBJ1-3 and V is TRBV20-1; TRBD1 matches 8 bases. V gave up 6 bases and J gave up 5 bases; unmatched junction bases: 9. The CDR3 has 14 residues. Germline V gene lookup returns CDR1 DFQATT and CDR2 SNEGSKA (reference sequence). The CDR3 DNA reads TGCAGTGCGGACTCCAGGGGGCTGCGAAACACCATATATTTT. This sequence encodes CSADSRGLRNTIYF.

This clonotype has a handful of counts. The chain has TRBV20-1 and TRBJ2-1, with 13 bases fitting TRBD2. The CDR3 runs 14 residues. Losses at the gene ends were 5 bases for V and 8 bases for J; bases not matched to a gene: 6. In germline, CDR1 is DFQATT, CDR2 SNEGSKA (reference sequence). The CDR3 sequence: CSAELAGGPYEQFF. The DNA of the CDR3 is TGCAGTGCTGAACTAGCGGGGGGGCCATATGAGCAGTTCTTC.